These T cell receptor beta chains were read from a single sample in a study of blood T cell repertoires in COVID-19. Profiling relied on immunoSEQ multiplex PCR, and the TCRdb table lists in-frame clones only, not all of them. Here the sample spans 170,000 or so clones, 80% to 90% being singletons. The sample consisted of peripheral blood. These TCRs come from a man aged 45-65 years with active or convalescent COVID-19. Both conserved end residues are part of each CDR3. A D gene is named only where the DNA matches it firmly. Some rows have no size entry. The others give once, few or many, or a class for an expanded clone.

v_gene,d_gene,abundance,j_gene,CDR3aa,CDR3nt
TRBV30,-,-,TRBJ2-6,CAWMQGRTSSGANVLTF,TGTGCCTGGATGCAGGGAAGGACGAGCTCTGGGGCCAACGTCCTGACTTTC
TRBV29-1,-,-,TRBJ2-5,CSVGSIEVLETQYF,TGCAGCGTTGGGAGCATTGAGGTATTGGAGACCCAGTACTTC
TRBV4-3,TRBD1,-,TRBJ1-2,CASSHGQGDGYTF,TGCGCCAGCAGCCACGGACAGGGCGATGGCTACACCTTC
TRBV5-5,TRBD1,-,TRBJ2-5,CASSYGQGGETQYF,TGTGCCAGCAGCTACGGACAGGGGGGGGAGACCCAGTACTTC
TRBV18,TRBD1,-,TRBJ1-1,CASSPTGTGAFTEAFF,TGTGCCAGCTCACCCACCGGGACAGGGGCGTTCACTGAAGCTTTCTTT
TRBV11-3,TRBD2,once,TRBJ2-1,CASSLVAGGEQFF,TGTGCCAGCAGCTTAGTGGCGGGAGGCGAGCAGTTCTTC
TRBV6-6,TRBD1,-,TRBJ2-5,CASSYSDRQETQYF,TGTGCCAGCAGTTACTCGGACAGGCAAGAGACCCAGTACTTC
TRBV28,-,-,TRBJ2-5,CASSLSWRGPKETQYF,TGTGCCAGCAGTTTATCGTGGCGGGGGCCCAAAGAGACCCAGTACTTC
TRBV9,TRBD2,-,TRBJ2-1,CASSQSGGAYNEQFF,TGTGCCAGCAGCCAAAGCGGGGGGGCTTACAATGAGCAGTTCTTC
TRBV18,-,-,TRBJ2-1,CASERNDNEQFF,TGTGCCAGCGAGCGGAATGACAATGAGCAGTTCTTC
TRBV24-1,-,-,TRBJ2-7,CATSDSDRSYEQYF,TGTGCCACCAGTGATAGCGACAGGTCCTACGAGCAGTACTTC
TRBV6-7,-,-,TRBJ1-5,CASIDRQVRNQPQHF,TGTGCCAGCATTGACCGACAGGTTCGCAATCAGCCCCAGCATTTT
TRBV9,-,-,TRBJ1-1,CASSVDRDGTEAFF,TGTGCCAGCAGCGTAGACAGGGACGGCACTGAAGCTTTCTTT
TRBV29-1,TRBD1,-,TRBJ2-1,CSVEGGTGADEQFF,TGCAGCGTTGAAGGGGGGACAGGGGCCGATGAGCAGTTCTTC
TRBV5-1,-,-,TRBJ2-3,CASSASATDTQYF,TGCGCCAGCAGCGCTAGCGCCACAGATACGCAGTATTTT
TRBV6-5,-,-,TRBJ1-1,CASSDPRGLNTEAFF,TGTGCCAGCAGCGACCCCAGGGGCCTGAACACTGAAGCTTTCTTT
TRBV5-1,TRBD2,-,TRBJ2-3,CASSLASGSYTDTQYF,TGCGCCAGCAGCTTGGCTAGCGGGTCTTACACAGATACGCAGTATTTT
TRBV19,TRBD1,-,TRBJ1-5,CASQDRARQPQHF,TGTGCCAGCCAAGACAGGGCCCGACAGCCCCAGCATTTT
TRBV5-7,-,-,TRBJ2-5,CASSLPRDIPGGETQYF,TGTGCCAGCAGCTTACCTCGGGACATCCCCGGTGGGGAGACCCAGTACTTC
TRBV9,-,-,TRBJ1-2,CASSVGPYGGYTF,TGTGCCAGCAGCGTAGGGCCTTATGGTGGCTACACCTTC
TRBV27,-,-,TRBJ2-7,CASRAGVEDEQYF,TGTGCCAGCCGTGCAGGGGTAGAGGACGAGCAGTACTTC
TRBV28,TRBD2,-,TRBJ2-3,CASSRGVLTDTQYF,TGTGCCAGCTCGCGGGGGGTATTGACAGATACGCAGTATTTT
TRBV29-1,-,-,TRBJ2-7,CSVGQNHEQYF,TGCAGCGTTGGACAGAACCACGAGCAGTACTTC
TRBV19,-,-,TRBJ1-4,CASNQGITNEKLFF,TGTGCCAGTAATCAGGGTATCACTAATGAAAAACTGTTTTTT
TRBV28,-,-,TRBJ1-2,CASRRSPANYGYTF,TGTGCCAGCAGGCGGAGTCCAGCTAACTATGGCTACACCTTC